The rows below give T cell receptor beta chains drawn from one sample of a study of cytomegalovirus exposure and HLA in healthy donors. TCRdb's copy holds only in-frame clones and misses some; the assay was immunoSEQ multiplex PCR. The sample consists of approximately 140,000 clones, roughly 81% of them appearing once. The sequenced sample consisted of PBMCs. The receptors stem from a female donor in good health and CMV-seronegative. Both conserved end residues are part of each CDR3. Each record gives: clone size, D gene, J gene, V gene, CDR3 protein, CDR3 DNA. The D gene is left open where the match is weak. The size field is filled for only some rows; it gives once, few, many or a size class.

clone size: -; D gene: -; J gene: TRBJ1-1; V gene: TRBV28; CDR3 protein: CASSPAEAGFAEAFF; CDR3 DNA: TGTGCCAGCAGTCCCGCTGAGGCAGGGTTCGCTGAAGCTTTCTTT
clone size: -; D gene: -; J gene: TRBJ2-1; V gene: TRBV29-1; CDR3 protein: CSTPGIQSSYNEQFF; CDR3 DNA: TGCAGCACCCCGGGAATACAAAGCTCCTACAATGAGCAGTTCTTC
clone size: -; D gene: TRBD1; J gene: TRBJ1-6; V gene: TRBV11-2; CDR3 protein: CASSPGTGYSPLHF; CDR3 DNA: TGTGCCAGCAGCCCAGGGACAGGGTACTCACCCCTCCACTTT
clone size: -; D gene: -; J gene: TRBJ1-5; V gene: TRBV19; CDR3 protein: CASSIGPGYQPQHF; CDR3 DNA: TGTGCCAGTAGTATCGGGCCAGGGTATCAGCCCCAGCATTTT
clone size: -; D gene: -; J gene: TRBJ1-1; V gene: TRBV15; CDR3 protein: CATSRERGYTEAFF; CDR3 DNA: TGTGCCACCAGCAGAGAAAGGGGCTACACTGAAGCTTTCTTT
clone size: few; D gene: -; J gene: TRBJ1-4; V gene: TRBV6-1; CDR3 protein: CASSDQVGEKLFF; CDR3 DNA: TGTGCCAGCAGTGACCAGGTCGGAGAAAAACTGTTTTTT
clone size: -; D gene: TRBD2; J gene: TRBJ2-5; V gene: TRBV27; CDR3 protein: CASWTSGSGETQYF; CDR3 DNA: TGTGCCAGTTGGACTAGCGGGAGTGGCGAGACCCAGTACTTC
clone size: -; D gene: TRBD1; J gene: TRBJ2-7; V gene: TRBV18; CDR3 protein: CASSPPGQAFYEQYF; CDR3 DNA: TGTGCCAGCTCACCACCGGGACAGGCCTTCTACGAGCAGTACTTC
clone size: -; D gene: -; J gene: TRBJ1-4; V gene: TRBV2; CDR3 protein: CASSEWVQGDEKLFF; CDR3 DNA: TGTGCCAGCAGTGAGTGGGTACAGGGCGATGAAAAACTGTTTTTT
clone size: few; D gene: -; J gene: TRBJ2-7; V gene: TRBV7-2; CDR3 protein: CASSLTPYEQYF; CDR3 DNA: TGTGCCAGCAGCTTGACTCCGTACGAGCAGTACTTC
clone size: few; D gene: -; J gene: TRBJ1-6; V gene: TRBV13; CDR3 protein: CASSLDSKSPLHF; CDR3 DNA: TGTGCCAGCAGCTTGGACAGTAAATCACCCCTCCACTTT
clone size: -; D gene: TRBD1; J gene: TRBJ2-7; V gene: TRBV2; CDR3 protein: CASQNTGAHEQYF; CDR3 DNA: TGTGCCAGCCAGAATACAGGGGCCCACGAGCAGTACTTC
clone size: -; D gene: -; J gene: TRBJ1-1; V gene: TRBV4-2; CDR3 protein: CASSQDGAGLNTEAFF; CDR3 DNA: TGTGCCAGCAGCCAAGATGGGGCCGGGTTGAACACTGAAGCTTTCTTT
clone size: -; D gene: TRBD2; J gene: TRBJ2-2; V gene: TRBV6-4; CDR3 protein: CASHPSGGLTGELFF; CDR3 DNA: TGTGCCAGCCATCCTAGCGGGGGGCTCACCGGGGAGCTGTTTTTT
clone size: -; D gene: -; J gene: TRBJ2-2; V gene: TRBV27; CDR3 protein: CASSTPTGATGELFF; CDR3 DNA: TGTGCCAGCAGTACCCCGACAGGCGCTACCGGGGAGCTGTTTTTT
clone size: -; D gene: TRBD2; J gene: TRBJ2-1; V gene: TRBV11-3; CDR3 protein: CASSLDKLAGGERLDNEQFF; CDR3 DNA: TGTGCCAGCAGCTTAGATAAACTAGCGGGAGGTGAAAGATTGGACAATGAGCAGTTCTTC
clone size: -; D gene: TRBD2; J gene: TRBJ2-5; V gene: TRBV28; CDR3 protein: CASSFAHAAGDTAETQYF; CDR3 DNA: TGTGCCAGCAGTTTCGCCCACGCCGCGGGAGACACCGCGGAGACCCAGTACTTC
clone size: once; D gene: TRBD2; J gene: TRBJ2-5; V gene: TRBV27; CDR3 protein: CASSSLAEETQYF; CDR3 DNA: TGTGCCAGCAGTTCTCTAGCGGAAGAGACCCAGTACTTC
clone size: -; D gene: -; J gene: TRBJ2-3; V gene: TRBV19; CDR3 protein: CASSGGGGSRGDTQYF; CDR3 DNA: TGTGCCAGTAGTGGGGGCGGCGGGAGTCGTGGAGATACGCAGTATTTT
clone size: once; D gene: -; J gene: TRBJ1-1; V gene: TRBV14; CDR3 protein: CASSQDGGLNTEAFF; CDR3 DNA: TGTGCCAGCAGCCAAGATGGGGGCCTGAACACTGAAGCTTTCTTT
clone size: -; D gene: -; J gene: TRBJ2-7; V gene: TRBV19; CDR3 protein: CASSEGGYEQYF; CDR3 DNA: TGTGCCAGTTCTGAGGGAGGCTACGAGCAGTACTTC
clone size: -; D gene: -; J gene: TRBJ2-3; V gene: TRBV20-1; CDR3 protein: CSARGTDTQYF; CDR3 DNA: TGCAGTGCAAGGGGAACAGATACGCAGTATTTT
clone size: -; D gene: -; J gene: TRBJ1-5; V gene: TRBV6-1; CDR3 protein: CASSLWPSNQPQHF; CDR3 DNA: TGTGCCAGCAGTCTGTGGCCGAGCAATCAGCCCCAGCATTTT
clone size: once; D gene: -; J gene: TRBJ1-1; V gene: TRBV9; CDR3 protein: CASSPGDTEAFF; CDR3 DNA: TGTGCCAGCAGCCCGGGGGATACTGAAGCTTTCTTT
clone size: -; D gene: TRBD1; J gene: TRBJ1-4; V gene: TRBV29-1; CDR3 protein: CSVRGWGQGNEKLFF; CDR3 DNA: TGCAGCGTACGTGGGTGGGGACAGGGGAATGAAAAACTGTTTTTT
clone size: -; D gene: -; J gene: TRBJ2-7; V gene: TRBV14; CDR3 protein: CASSQGVIRGGSYEQYF; CDR3 DNA: TGTGCCAGCAGCCAAGGGGTAATCAGGGGTGGCTCCTACGAGCAGTACTTC
clone size: -; D gene: -; J gene: TRBJ1-3; V gene: TRBV5-1; CDR3 protein: CASRINTGSGNTIYF; CDR3 DNA: TGCGCCAGCAGGATCAACACAGGGAGCGGAAACACCATATATTTT
clone size: -; D gene: TRBD1; J gene: TRBJ1-1; V gene: TRBV28; CDR3 protein: CASSWGQGAGETEAFF; CDR3 DNA: TGTGCCAGCAGTTGGGGACAGGGGGCGGGGGAGACTGAAGCTTTCTTT
clone size: -; D gene: -; J gene: TRBJ1-2; V gene: TRBV2; CDR3 protein: CASSEAARPYYGYTF; CDR3 DNA: TGTGCCAGCAGTGAAGCTGCCAGGCCGTACTATGGCTACACCTTC
clone size: few; D gene: TRBD1; J gene: TRBJ2-2; V gene: TRBV6-6; CDR3 protein: CASRLGQGADGELFF; CDR3 DNA: TGTGCCAGCCGGCTAGGACAGGGGGCGGACGGGGAGCTGTTTTTT